The TCR beta chain described here comes from a study of blood T cell repertoires in COVID-19 (dated by TCRdb to about 2020). Background on the whole study: Collaborator samples came from the United States, Italy and Spain and covered acute and convalescent phases of COVID-19. The prospective study material was composed of cDNA or gDNA derived from T cells, B-cell-depleted T cells, or PBMCs. Subjects who had been exposed to COVID-19, were actively infected with it, or had recovered from it provided the deeply sampled blood TCRbeta repertoires that made up the dataset. The repertoires were made available in a free public database intended to serve as a resource for research on the immune response to SARS-CoV-2. Samples were obtained from the ongoing ImmuneRACE study (first 160 participants) and from 1,000 to 1,500 subjects provided by 6 global collaborators. Sample metadata almost always included a de-identified subject ID, COVID-19 status, age in years and sex. Where available, HLA class I and class II types were taken from metadata supplied by the sample provider and were not determined by assay-based typing. Study-wide findings and limitations: The quantity of clinical and demographic metadata differed by source and by participant and was supplied without curation.

A note on this clone: The antigen it binds to is not known. No much larger clone is present one base from it, and per-base qualities are unavailable.

One collaborating source in Seattle enrolled patients during active infection and followed them longitudinally through the course of disease. The collaborating institutions used their own protocols to collect whole blood in K2EDTA tubes. For TCRbeta analysis, collaborator samples were shipped as frozen whole blood, as isolated PBMCs, or as DNA extracted from either sample type. TCRbeta CDR3 regions were amplified from genomic DNA using the immunoSEQ Assay, a bias-controlled multiplex PCR. The authors' pipeline ran thus. The number of nucleated cells in each sample was estimated from the amplification of reference gene primers within the assay. To quantify the absolute abundance of each unique TCRbeta CDR3 rearrangement, sequence reads were collapsed and filtered. For each sample, productive Simpson clonality was calculated by taking the square root of Simpson's diversity index across productive rearrangements. As stored in TCRdb, this immuneACCESS dataset retains in-frame rearrangements with V and J assigned. A fraction of the clones does not appear; measured against another copy, unresolved V genes explain less than half of the discrepancy, and the remainder lacks a known reason. Clone size and V and J calls were adopted from that table, with D and trimming inferred from the DNA. This sample lists roughly 410,000 clones; around 87% were detected once. 2.3% of the sample comes from the top ten.

The CDR3, from cysteine to phenylalanine, totals 18 residues. The DNA shown is the 54-base CDR3, in frame from base 1. As encoded in the germline V gene, CDR1 is SGDLS while CDR2 is YYNGEE. V gives up 2 bases and J gives up 4 bases, and the segment between their germline ends measures 21 bases. The receptor comes from a woman aged 55-69 years with COVID-19, enrolled during active disease. This chain joins TRBV9 to TRBJ2-2, and perhaps TRBD2 as D gene, on 6 matching bases. Source material: peripheral blood. The nucleotide sequence is given as TGTGCCAGCAGCGTCCTACCGGGACTCACTTCAGGCACCGGGGAGCTGTTTTTT. This translates into CASSVLPGLTSGTGELFF.